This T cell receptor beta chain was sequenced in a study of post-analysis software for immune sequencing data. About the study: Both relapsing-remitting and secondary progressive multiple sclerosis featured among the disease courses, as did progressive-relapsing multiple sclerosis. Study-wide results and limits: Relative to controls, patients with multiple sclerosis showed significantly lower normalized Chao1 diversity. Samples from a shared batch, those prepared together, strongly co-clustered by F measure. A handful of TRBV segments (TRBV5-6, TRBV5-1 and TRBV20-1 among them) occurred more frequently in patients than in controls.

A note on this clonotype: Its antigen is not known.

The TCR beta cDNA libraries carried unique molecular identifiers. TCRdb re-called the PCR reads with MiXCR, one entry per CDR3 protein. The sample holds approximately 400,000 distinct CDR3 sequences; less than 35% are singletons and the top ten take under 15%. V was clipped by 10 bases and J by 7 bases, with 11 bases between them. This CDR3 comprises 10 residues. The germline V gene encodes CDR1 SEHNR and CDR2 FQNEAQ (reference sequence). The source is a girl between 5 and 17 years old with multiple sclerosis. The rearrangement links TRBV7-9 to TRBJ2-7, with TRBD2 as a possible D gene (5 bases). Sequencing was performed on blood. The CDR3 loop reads CAIDGGEQYF. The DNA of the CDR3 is TGTGCCATCGACGGCGGGGAGCAGTACTTC. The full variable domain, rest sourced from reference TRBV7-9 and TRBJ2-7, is DTGVSQNPRHKITKRGQNVTFRCDPISEHNRLYWYRQTLGQGPEFLTYFQNEAQLEKSRLLSDRFSAERPKGSFSTLEIQRTEQGDSAMYLCAIDGGEQYFGPGTRLTVT.